This TCR beta chain came from a study of response to subunit inactivated influenza vaccine. Study-wide results and limits: Authors suggested each seasonal influenza vaccination recruits few new T cells.

Each CDR3 protein is one row after TCRdb ran MiXCR on the RT-PCR reads. This table holds 860,000 or so distinct CDR3 sequences, 21% found once. The CDR3 is made up of 18 amino acids. Trimming left V 2 bases short and J 2 bases short, with 22 bases between. CDR1 is LGHNA and CDR2 is YSLEER in the germline V gene. Turning to this clonotype: Its antigen is undetermined.

Sample: PBMCs from blood, taken less than 6 days after vaccination. The rearrangement uses TRBV4-3 and TRBJ2-7; perhaps TRBD2 as D (5 bases). This clonotype was sampled from a man aged 45-65 years who received an inactivated influenza vaccine. CDR3: CASSQWVVGLSSTYEQYF. As DNA, the CDR3 is TGCGCCAGCAGCCAATGGGTGGTAGGACTTAGCTCCACCTACGAGCAGTACTTC.